The rows below give T cell receptor beta chains drawn from one sample of a study of metastatic and nonmetastatic thyroid tumors. MiXCR was used by TCRdb to re-call the PCR reads. The data show some 31,000 clones, approximately 4% seen once. Sequenced material: blood. Receptors were obtained from a female donor with papillary thyroid cancer or a benign thyroid nodule (not recorded which). Some clones in this sample may be carry-over from other donors' samples. The CDR3 runs from the conserved cysteine through the conserved F or W. A D gene is named only where the DNA matches it firmly.

TRBD2	TRBJ2-2	TRBV5-5	CASSSSLAFGELFF
TRBD1	TRBJ1-5	TRBV12-3/TRBV12-4	CASSYDREQPQHF
.	TRBJ1-1	TRBV28	CASTLQQGRAEAFF
.	TRBJ1-1	TRBV5-6	CASSHIGTEAFF
TRBD2	TRBJ2-1	TRBV13	CASSPGLAGVNEQFF
.	TRBJ2-7	TRBV24-1	CATSDARSSYEQYF
.	TRBJ1-1	TRBV7-2	CASSFDSRMNTEAFF
.	TRBJ1-5	TRBV6-5	CASSYPSPGPYSNQPQHF
.	TRBJ2-7	TRBV4-1	CASGDGTHEQYF
.	TRBJ1-5	TRBV6-1	CASSEMLNQPQHF
.	TRBJ1-5	TRBV27	CASSSGTKVDQPQHF
.	TRBJ2-7	TRBV19	CASSIQTGTPGRSYEQYF
.	TRBJ1-2	TRBV28	CASSFRPHGYTF
TRBD1	TRBJ2-3	TRBV6-1	CASSRQGSRSTDTQYF
.	TRBJ1-5	TRBV20-1	CSARYGIDSNQPQHF
.	TRBJ1-2	TRBV28	CASSLSHSGGYTF
.	TRBJ2-7	TRBV15	CATSNRGSTYEQYF
TRBD1	TRBJ2-7	TRBV4-2	CASSQAPGTEGDYEQYF
TRBD1	TRBJ2-7	TRBV28	CASSLKVPFSTRDRGTYEQYF